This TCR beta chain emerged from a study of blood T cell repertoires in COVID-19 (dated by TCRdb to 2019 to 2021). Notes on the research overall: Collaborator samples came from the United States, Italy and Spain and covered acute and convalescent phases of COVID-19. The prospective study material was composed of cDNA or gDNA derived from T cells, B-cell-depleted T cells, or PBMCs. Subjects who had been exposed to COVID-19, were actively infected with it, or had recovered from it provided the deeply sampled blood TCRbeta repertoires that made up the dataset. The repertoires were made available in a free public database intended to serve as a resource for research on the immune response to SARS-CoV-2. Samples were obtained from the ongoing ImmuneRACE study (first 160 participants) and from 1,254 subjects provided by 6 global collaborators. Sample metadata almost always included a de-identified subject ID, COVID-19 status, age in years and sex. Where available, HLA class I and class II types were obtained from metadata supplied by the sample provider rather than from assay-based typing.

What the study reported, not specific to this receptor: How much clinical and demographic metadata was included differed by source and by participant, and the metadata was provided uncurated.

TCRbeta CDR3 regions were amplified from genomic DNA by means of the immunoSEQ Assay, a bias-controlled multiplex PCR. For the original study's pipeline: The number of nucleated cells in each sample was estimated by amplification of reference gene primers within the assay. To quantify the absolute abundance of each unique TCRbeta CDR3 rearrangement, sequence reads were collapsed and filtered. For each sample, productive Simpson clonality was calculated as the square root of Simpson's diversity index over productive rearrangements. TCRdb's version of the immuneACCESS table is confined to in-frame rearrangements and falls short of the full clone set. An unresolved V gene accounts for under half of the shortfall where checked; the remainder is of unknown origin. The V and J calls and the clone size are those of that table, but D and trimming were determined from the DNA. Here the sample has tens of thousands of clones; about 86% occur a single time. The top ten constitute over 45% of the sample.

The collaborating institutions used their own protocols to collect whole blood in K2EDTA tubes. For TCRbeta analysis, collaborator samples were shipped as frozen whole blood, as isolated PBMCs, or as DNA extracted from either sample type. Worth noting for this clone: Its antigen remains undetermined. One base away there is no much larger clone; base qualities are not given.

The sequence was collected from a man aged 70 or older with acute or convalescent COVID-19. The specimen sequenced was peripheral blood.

CDR3 region: CASSFGQGPYNEQFF. The DNA reads TGCGCCAGCAGCTTCGGACAGGGCCCCTACAATGAGCAGTTCTTC. The chain is assembled from TRBV5-1 and TRBJ2-1; 8 central bases correspond to TRBD1. Measured from the cysteine to the phenylalanine, the CDR3 is 15 residues long. CDR3 DNA is the only sequence kept; it has 45 bases, read in frame from the first base. According to the germline V gene, CDR1 reads SGHRS and CDR2 reads YFSETQ. Here V drops 2 bases and J drops 2 bases, and the junction holds 3 bases not matched to any gene. The CDR3 plus the reference TRBV5-1 and TRBJ2-1 genes for the other parts give the full variable domain: KAGVTQTPRYLIKTRGQQVTLSCSPISGHRSVSWYQQTPGQGLQFLFEYFSETQRNKGNFPGRFSGRQFSNSRSEMNVSTLELGDSALYLCASSFGQGPYNEQFFGPGTRLTVL.